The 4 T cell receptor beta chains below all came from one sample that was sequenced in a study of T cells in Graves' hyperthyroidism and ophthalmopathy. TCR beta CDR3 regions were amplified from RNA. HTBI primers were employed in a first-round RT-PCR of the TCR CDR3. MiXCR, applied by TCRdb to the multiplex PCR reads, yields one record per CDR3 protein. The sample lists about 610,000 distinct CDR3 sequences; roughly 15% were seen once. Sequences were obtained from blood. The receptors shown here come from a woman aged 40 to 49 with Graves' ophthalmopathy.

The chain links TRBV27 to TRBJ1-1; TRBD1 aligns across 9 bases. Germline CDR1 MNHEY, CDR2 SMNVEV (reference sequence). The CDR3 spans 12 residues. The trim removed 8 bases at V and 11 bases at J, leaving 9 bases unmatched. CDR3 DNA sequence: TGTGCCAGCGGGGAGGACAGGGGCCGCGCTTTCTTT. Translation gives CASGEDRGRAFF.

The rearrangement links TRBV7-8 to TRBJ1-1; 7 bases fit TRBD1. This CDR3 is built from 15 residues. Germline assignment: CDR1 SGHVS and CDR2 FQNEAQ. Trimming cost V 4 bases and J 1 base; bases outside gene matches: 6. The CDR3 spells CASSWPGQKNTEAFF. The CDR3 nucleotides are TGTGCCAGCAGCTGGCCGGGACAGAAGAACACTGAAGCTTTCTTT. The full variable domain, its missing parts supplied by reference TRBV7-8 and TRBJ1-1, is GAGVSQSPRYKVAKRGQDVALRCDPISGHVSLFWYQQALGQGPEFLTYFQNEAQLDKSGLPSDRFFAERPEGSVSTLKIQRTQQEDSAVYLCASSWPGQKNTEAFFGQGTRLTVV.

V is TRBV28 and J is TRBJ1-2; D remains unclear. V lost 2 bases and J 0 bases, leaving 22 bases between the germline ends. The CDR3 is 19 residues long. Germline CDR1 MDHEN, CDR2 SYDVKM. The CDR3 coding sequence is TGTGCCAGCAGTTTAGCCCCCTGGCTGGGCGGACCCTCTAACTATGGCTACACCTTC. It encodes CASSLAPWLGGPSNYGYTF.

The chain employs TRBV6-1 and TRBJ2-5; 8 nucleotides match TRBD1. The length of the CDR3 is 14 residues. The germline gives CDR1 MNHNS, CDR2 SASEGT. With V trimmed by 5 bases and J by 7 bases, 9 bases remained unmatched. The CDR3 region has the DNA TGTGCCAGCAGTAAGGACAGGGTAGAGTGGACCCAGTACTTC. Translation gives CASSKDRVEWTQYF.